The subject of this entry is one T cell receptor (beta chain). Its antigen is not identified. The study reverse transcribed the entire isolated RNA, so it sequenced expressed TCRB transcripts. Clones were sequenced by immunoSEQ multiplex PCR, and TCRdb holds only the in-frame ones, with some missing. This repertoire shows about 220,000 clones, about 11% found once; its top ten account for 1% to 1.5%. The data were obtained in a study of beta chain features in type 1 diabetes. Study overall: All samples yielded 100 million to 140 million examined sorted cells. Study-wide points: Fewer junction insertions and more nucleotide deletions appeared in type 1 diabetes patients. Comparison showed that naive, central memory and Treg TCRB repertoires appeared more similar among patients than among healthy donors.

Trimming removed 2 bases at V and 4 bases at J, with 21 bases between. This CDR3 is 17 amino acids long. Germline V gives CDR1 SGHNT, CDR2 YYREEE (reference sequence). The genes are TRBV5-4 and TRBJ2-5, with D unclear. Sequencing was done on a sample of central memory CD4+ T cells from blood. The source of this sequence is a man between 18 and 35 years old in good health. The CDR3 nucleotides read TGTGCCAGCAGCTTAGTCCTCGGACCAACCCAATTAGAGACCCAGTACTTC. Amino acids: CASSLVLGPTQLETQYF.